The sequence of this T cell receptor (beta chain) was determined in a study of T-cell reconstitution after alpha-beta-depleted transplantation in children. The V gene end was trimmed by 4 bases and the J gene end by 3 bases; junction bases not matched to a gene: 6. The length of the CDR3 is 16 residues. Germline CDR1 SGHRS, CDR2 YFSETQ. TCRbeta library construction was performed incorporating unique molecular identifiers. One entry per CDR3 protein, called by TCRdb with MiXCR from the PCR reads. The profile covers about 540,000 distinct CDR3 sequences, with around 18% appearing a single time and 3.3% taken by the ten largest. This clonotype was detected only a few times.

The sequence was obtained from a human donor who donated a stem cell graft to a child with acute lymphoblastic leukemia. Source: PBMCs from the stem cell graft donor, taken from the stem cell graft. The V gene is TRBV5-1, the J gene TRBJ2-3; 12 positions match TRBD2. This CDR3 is CASSQGTSGPTDTQYF. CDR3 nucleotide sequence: TGCGCCAGCAGCCAGGGGACTAGCGGGCCTACAGATACGCAGTATTTT.